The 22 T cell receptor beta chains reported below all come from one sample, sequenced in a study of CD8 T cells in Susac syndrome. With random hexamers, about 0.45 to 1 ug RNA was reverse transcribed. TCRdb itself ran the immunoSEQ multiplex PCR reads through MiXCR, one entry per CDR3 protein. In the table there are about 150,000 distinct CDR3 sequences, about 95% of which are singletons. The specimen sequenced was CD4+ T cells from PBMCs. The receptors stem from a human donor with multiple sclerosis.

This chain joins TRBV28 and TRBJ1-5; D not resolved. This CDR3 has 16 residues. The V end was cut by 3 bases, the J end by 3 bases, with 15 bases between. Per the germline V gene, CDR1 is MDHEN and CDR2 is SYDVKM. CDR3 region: CASSFLGGLDNQPQHF. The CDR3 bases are TGTGCCAGCAGTTTCCTAGGAGGGTTAGACAATCAGCCCCAGCATTTT. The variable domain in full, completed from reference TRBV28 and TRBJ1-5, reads DVKVTQSSRYLVKRTGEKVFLECVQDMDHENMFWYRQDPGLGLRLIYFSYDVKMKEKGDIPEGYSVSREKKERFSLILESASTNQTSMYLCASSFLGGLDNQPQHFGDGTRLSIL.

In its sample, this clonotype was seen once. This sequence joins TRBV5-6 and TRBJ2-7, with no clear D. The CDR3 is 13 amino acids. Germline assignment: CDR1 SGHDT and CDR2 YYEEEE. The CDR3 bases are TGTGCGTCCGGGCAGACGTTTTCCTACGAGCAGTACTTC. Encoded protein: CASGQTFSYEQYF.

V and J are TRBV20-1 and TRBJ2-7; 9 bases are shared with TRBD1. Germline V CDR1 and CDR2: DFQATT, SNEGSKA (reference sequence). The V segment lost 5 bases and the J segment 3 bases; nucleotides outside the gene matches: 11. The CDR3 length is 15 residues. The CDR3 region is CSAEAPGQGGYEQYF. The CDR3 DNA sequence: TGCAGTGCTGAAGCACCGGGACAGGGAGGCTACGAGCAGTACTTC.

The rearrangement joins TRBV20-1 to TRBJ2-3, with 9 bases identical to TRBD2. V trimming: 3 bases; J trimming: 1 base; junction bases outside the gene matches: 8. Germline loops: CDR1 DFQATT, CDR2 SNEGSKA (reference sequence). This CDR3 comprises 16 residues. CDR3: CSARPPKRGGTDTQYF. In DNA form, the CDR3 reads TGCAGTGCTAGGCCCCCAAAGCGGGGGGGCACAGATACGCAGTATTTT.

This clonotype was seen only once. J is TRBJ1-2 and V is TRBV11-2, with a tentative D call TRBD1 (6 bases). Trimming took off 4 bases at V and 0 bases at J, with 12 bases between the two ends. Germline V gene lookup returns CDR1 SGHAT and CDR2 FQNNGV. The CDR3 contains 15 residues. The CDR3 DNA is TGTGCCAGCAGCTCCCCTAGGACAGCTAACTATGGCTACACCTTC. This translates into CASSSPRTANYGYTF.

CDR3 amino acids: CASSVAGINTGELFF. The CDR3 DNA follows: TGTGCCAGCAGCGTAGCCGGGATAAACACCGGGGAGCTGTTTTTT. The V call is TRBV7-3, the J call TRBJ2-2; a possible D gene is TRBD2 (5 bases). Trimming cost V 5 bases and J 2 bases, with 12 bases left between them. Germline V lookup: CDR1 SGHTA, CDR2 FQGTGA. The CDR3 has 15 residues.

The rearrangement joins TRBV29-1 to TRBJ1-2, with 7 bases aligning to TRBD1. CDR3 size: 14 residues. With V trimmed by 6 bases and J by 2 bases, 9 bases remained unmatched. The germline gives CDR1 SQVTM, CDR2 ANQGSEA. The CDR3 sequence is CSVYSGTANYGYTF. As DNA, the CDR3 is TGCAGCGTGTATTCCGGGACAGCCAACTATGGCTACACCTTC. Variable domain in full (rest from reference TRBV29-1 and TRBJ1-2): SAVISQKPSRDICQRGTSLTIQCQVDSQVTMMFWYRQQPGQSLTLIATANQGSEATYESGFVIDKFPISRPNLTFSTLTVSNMSPEDSSIYLCSVYSGTANYGYTFGSGTRLTVV.

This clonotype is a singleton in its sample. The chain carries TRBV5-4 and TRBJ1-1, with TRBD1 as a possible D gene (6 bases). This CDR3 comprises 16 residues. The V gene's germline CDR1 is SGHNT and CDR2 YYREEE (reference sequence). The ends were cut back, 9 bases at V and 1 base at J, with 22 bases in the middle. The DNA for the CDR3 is TGTGCCACCACCCCGGACTCTCAGGGGCCGAACACTGAAGCTTTCTTT. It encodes CATTPDSQGPNTEAFF.

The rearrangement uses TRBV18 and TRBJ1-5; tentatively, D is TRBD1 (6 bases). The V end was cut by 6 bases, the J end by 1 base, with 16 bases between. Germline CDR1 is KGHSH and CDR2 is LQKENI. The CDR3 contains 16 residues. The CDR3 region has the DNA TGTGCCAGCTCCCTTCAATCGGGGGGCAGCAATCAGCCCCAGCATTTT. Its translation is CASSLQSGGSNQPQHF.

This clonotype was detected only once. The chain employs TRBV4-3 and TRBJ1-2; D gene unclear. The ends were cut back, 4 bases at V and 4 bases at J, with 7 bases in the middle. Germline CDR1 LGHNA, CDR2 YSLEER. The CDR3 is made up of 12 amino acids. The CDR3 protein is CASSRVGYGYTF. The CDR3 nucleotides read TGCGCCAGCAGCCGGGTCGGCTATGGCTACACCTTC.

The CDR3 sequence: CATSLDRLSYGYTF. CDR3 nucleotide sequence: TGTGCCACCAGCCTGGACAGGTTATCCTATGGCTACACCTTC. V is TRBV15 and J is TRBJ1-2, with TRBD1 matching over 7 bases. Germline-derived CDR1 and CDR2 are LNHNV and YYDKDF (reference sequence). V shed 5 bases, J shed 4 bases, and the junction held 7 bases outside the gene matches. The CDR3 runs to 14 residues.

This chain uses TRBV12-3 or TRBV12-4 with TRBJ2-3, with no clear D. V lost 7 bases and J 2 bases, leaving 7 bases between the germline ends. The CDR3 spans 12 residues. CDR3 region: CASTSDTDTQYF. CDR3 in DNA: TGTGCCAGCACCTCGGACACAGATACGCAGTATTTT.

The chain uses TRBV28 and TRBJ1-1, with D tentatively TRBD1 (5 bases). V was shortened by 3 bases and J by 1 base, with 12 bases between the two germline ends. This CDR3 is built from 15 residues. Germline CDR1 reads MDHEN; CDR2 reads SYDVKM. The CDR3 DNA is TGTGCCAGCAGTTTGAACCAGGGCAAGAACACTGAAGCTTTCTTT. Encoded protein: CASSLNQGKNTEAFF.

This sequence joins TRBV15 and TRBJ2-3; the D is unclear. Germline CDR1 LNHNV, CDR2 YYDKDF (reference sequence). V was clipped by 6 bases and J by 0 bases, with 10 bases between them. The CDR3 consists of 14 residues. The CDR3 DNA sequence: TGTGCCACCAGACCCCCCGGTAGCACAGATACGCAGTATTTT. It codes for CATRPPGSTDTQYF.

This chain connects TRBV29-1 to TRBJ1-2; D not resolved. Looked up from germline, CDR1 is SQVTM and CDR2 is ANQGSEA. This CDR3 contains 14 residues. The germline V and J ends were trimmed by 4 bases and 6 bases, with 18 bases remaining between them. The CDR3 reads CSVVHPGRINGYTF. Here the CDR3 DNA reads TGCAGCGTTGTCCATCCCGGGCGGATAAATGGCTACACCTTC.

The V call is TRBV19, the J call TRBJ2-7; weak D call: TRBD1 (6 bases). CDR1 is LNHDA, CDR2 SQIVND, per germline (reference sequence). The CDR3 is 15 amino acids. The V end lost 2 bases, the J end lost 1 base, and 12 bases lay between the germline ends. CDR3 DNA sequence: TGTGCCAGTAGTATACCACAGGGAAAATCCTACGAGCAGTACTTC. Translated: CASSIPQGKSYEQYF. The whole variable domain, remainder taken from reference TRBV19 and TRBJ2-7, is DGGITQSPKYLFRKEGQNVTLSCEQNLNHDAMYWYRQDPGQGLRLIYYSQIVNDFQKGDIAEGYSVSREKKESFPLTVTSAQKNPTAFYLCASSIPQGKSYEQYFGPGTRLTVT.

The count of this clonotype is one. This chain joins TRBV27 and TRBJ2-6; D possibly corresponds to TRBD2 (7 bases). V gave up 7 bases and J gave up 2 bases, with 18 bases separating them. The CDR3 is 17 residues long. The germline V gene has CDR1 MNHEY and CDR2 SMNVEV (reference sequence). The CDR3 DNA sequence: TGTGCCAGCACCCGGAGGGGGGGTTTAACTGGGGCCAACGTCCTGACTTTC. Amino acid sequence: CASTRRGGLTGANVLTF.

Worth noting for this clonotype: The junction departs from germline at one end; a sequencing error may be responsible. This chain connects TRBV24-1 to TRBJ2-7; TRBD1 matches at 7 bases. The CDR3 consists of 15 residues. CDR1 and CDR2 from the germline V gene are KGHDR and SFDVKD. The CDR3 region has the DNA TGTGTCACCAGTGATTTTCGCCAGGGGGCCTACGAGCAGTACTTC. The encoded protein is CVTSDFRQGAYEQYF.

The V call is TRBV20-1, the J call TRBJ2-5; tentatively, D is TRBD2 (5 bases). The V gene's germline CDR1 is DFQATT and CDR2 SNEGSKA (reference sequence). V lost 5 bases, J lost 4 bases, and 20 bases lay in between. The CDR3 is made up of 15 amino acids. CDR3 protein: CSASTSGIMAETQYF. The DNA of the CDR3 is TGCAGTGCTTCGACCTCCGGGATCATGGCAGAGACCCAGTACTTC.

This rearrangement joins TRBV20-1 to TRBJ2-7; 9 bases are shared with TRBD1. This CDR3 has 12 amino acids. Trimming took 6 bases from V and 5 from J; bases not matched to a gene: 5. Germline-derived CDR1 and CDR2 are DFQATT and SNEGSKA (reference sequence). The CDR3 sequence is CSANRDRDEQYF. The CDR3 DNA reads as TGCAGTGCCAACCGGGACAGGGACGAGCAGTACTTC.

The CDR3 spells CASSLAVSTDTQYF. DNA of the CDR3: TGTGCCAGCAGCTTAGCTGTGAGCACAGATACGCAGTATTTT. The J gene is TRBJ2-3, the V gene TRBV7-2; unclear D gene. The V gene's germline CDR1 is SGHTA and CDR2 FQGNSA. CDR3 length: 14 residues. V was shortened by 0 bases and J by 0 bases, with 4 bases between the two germline ends.

CDR3 loop: CSAPPPGTLTYEQYF. CDR3 nucleotides: TGCAGTGCCCCACCTCCCGGGACACTCACCTACGAGCAGTACTTC. The chain recombines TRBV20-1 with TRBJ2-7, with D tentatively TRBD1 (6 bases). Trimming left V 6 bases short and J 2 bases short, with 20 bases between. This CDR3 contains 15 residues. Germline CDR1 reads DFQATT; CDR2 reads SNEGSKA (reference sequence).